A selection of T cell receptor beta chains follows, all from one sample in a study of radiotherapy plus CTLA-4 blockade in lung cancer. Profiled with immunoSEQ multiplex PCR; TCRdb holds only in-frame clones, not every one. This table holds 52,000 or so clones, around 80% found once. Sequencing was performed on peripheral blood, taken from a patient treated with radiotherapy plus ipilimumab. These receptors came from a human donor with non-small cell lung cancer who had a partial response to radiotherapy plus ipilimumab. Both conserved end residues are part of each CDR3. D genes are given only for firm matches. Expanded clones are given a class, and other clones once, few, many or no size at all.

v_call	clone_size	j_call	d_call	cdr3_aa	cdr3_nt
TRBV9	-	TRBJ1-2	TRBD1	CASREGQGDYGYTF	TGTGCCAGCAGAGAAGGACAGGGCGACTATGGCTACACCTTC
TRBV11-3	-	TRBJ1-1	-	CASSQTPQGNTEAFF	TGTGCCAGCAGCCAGACGCCCCAGGGGAACACTGAAGCTTTCTTT
TRBV7-3	-	TRBJ2-5	-	CASSFMGGRETQYF	TGTGCCAGCAGCTTTATGGGGGGGCGGGAGACCCAGTACTTC
TRBV9	-	TRBJ2-3	TRBD1	CASRNVPGQGAPF	TGTGCCAGCAGAAATGTACCGGGACAGGGGGCCCCTTTT
TRBV5-1	-	TRBJ2-1	TRBD2	CASSVRGTSGSYNEQFF	TGCGCCAGCAGCGTACGTGGGACTAGCGGTTCCTACAATGAGCAGTTCTTC
TRBV5-1	-	TRBJ1-4	-	CASSFWGDEKLFF	TGCGCCAGCAGCTTCTGGGGGGACGAAAAACTGTTTTTT
TRBV7-9	-	TRBJ1-1	-	CASSLGGLAEAFF	TGTGCCAGCAGCTTAGGAGGGCTAGCTGAAGCTTTCTTT
TRBV6-5	-	TRBJ1-6	-	CASRNDSSYNSPLHF	TGTGCCAGCAGGAACGACAGCTCCTATAATTCACCCCTCCACTTT
TRBV9	few	TRBJ2-3	-	CASSSRTGTDTQYF	TGTGCCAGCAGCTCAAGGACAGGCACAGATACGCAGTATTTT
TRBV7-9	-	TRBJ1-6	TRBD1	CASSLGQDKPPPYNSPLHF	TGTGCCAGCAGCTTGGGACAGGACAAACCCCCCCCCTATAATTCACCCCTCCACTTT
TRBV11-2	few	TRBJ1-6	-	CASSSNLSPLHF	TGTGCCAGCAGCTCGAATCTATCACCCCTCCACTTT
TRBV10-3	-	TRBJ1-1	TRBD1	CAISGRGQTEAFF	TGTGCCATCAGTGGCAGGGGGCAAACTGAAGCTTTCTTT
TRBV5-1	-	TRBJ2-5	-	CASSLAGETQYF	TGCGCCAGCAGCTTGGCCGGGGAGACCCAGTACTTC
TRBV9	-	TRBJ1-1	-	CASSVGGGAEAFF	TGTGCCAGCAGCGTAGGTGGGGGGGCGGAAGCTTTCTTT
TRBV6-5	-	TRBJ2-1	-	CASSTGIYNEQFF	TGTGCCAGCAGTACAGGAATTTACAATGAGCAGTTCTTC
TRBV5-1	-	TRBJ1-6	TRBD1	CASSDRDRGNSPLHF	TGCGCCAGCAGCGACCGGGACAGGGGTAATTCACCCCTCCACTTT
TRBV4-1	-	TRBJ2-3	-	CASSQPGAPGTQYF	TGCGCCAGCAGCCAACCAGGGGCCCCAGGGACGCAGTATTTT
TRBV6-1	-	TRBJ1-5	TRBD1	CASSEGQGNQPQHF	TGTGCCAGCAGTGAAGGACAGGGTAATCAGCCCCAGCATTTT
TRBV9	once	TRBJ1-3	-	CASSSLTGNTIYF	TGTGCCAGCAGCTCCCTTACTGGAAACACCATATATTTT
TRBV7-2	-	TRBJ2-7	-	CASSLAFSSYEQYF	TGTGCCAGCAGCTTAGCCTTCAGCTCCTACGAGCAGTACTTC
TRBV5-4	few	TRBJ2-2	-	CASSERASGELFF	TGTGCCAGCAGCGAGCGGGCCTCCGGGGAGCTGTTTTTT
TRBV2	-	TRBJ2-3	TRBD2	CASIGLAGNQDTQYF	TGTGCCAGCATTGGATTAGCGGGGAACCAAGATACGCAGTATTTT
TRBV5-1	-	TRBJ2-7	-	CASSLVDSTYEQYF	TGCGCCAGCAGCTTGGTGGACAGCACCTACGAGCAGTACTTC
TRBV28	few	TRBJ1-5	TRBD1	CASSPGGSQPQHF	TGTGCCAGCAGCCCAGGGGGTAGTCAGCCCCAGCATTTT
TRBV28	-	TRBJ2-1	TRBD1	CASSPNRGLYNEQFF	TGTGCCAGCAGTCCCAACAGGGGGCTGTACAATGAGCAGTTCTTC
TRBV5-8	-	TRBJ2-7	TRBD1	CASSYQQGRSYEQYF	TGTGCCAGCAGCTATCAACAGGGGCGATCCTACGAGCAGTACTTC
TRBV10-1	-	TRBJ1-2	-	CASSPPILRRNGYTF	TGCGCCAGCAGTCCACCGATCCTTAGGAGAAATGGCTACACCTTC
TRBV7-6	-	TRBJ2-3	-	CASSSIAGTDTQYF	TGTGCCAGCAGCTCTATAGCGGGCACAGATACGCAGTATTTT
TRBV19	-	TRBJ2-7	-	CASSPLGPDSEQYF	TGTGCCAGTAGTCCCCTGGGGCCAGACAGCGAGCAGTACTTC
TRBV30	-	TRBJ1-4	-	CAWSVRSSKGLGREKLFF	TGTGCCTGGAGTGTACGGAGTAGTAAGGGGCTGGGGCGGGAAAAACTGTTTTTT
TRBV5-6	few	TRBJ1-2	-	CASSLATVNYGYTF	TGTGCCAGCAGCTTGGCGACAGTTAACTATGGCTACACCTTC
TRBV7-2	-	TRBJ1-2	TRBD1	CASSLVGDRGRGGYTF	TGTGCCAGCAGCTTAGTGGGGGACAGGGGGCGCGGGGGCTACACCTTC
TRBV2	-	TRBJ2-2	TRBD2	CASSEGSGGLNTGELFF	TGTGCCAGCAGTGAAGGTAGCGGGGGCCTGAACACCGGGGAGCTGTTTTTT
TRBV18	-	TRBJ2-7	TRBD1	CASSPGQGSSYEQYF	TGTGCCAGCTCACCGGGACAGGGATCCTCCTACGAGCAGTACTTC
TRBV6-5	-	TRBJ1-2	-	CASGRGAPGYTF	TGTGCCAGCGGCCGGGGGGCGCCTGGCTACACCTTC
TRBV11-1	-	TRBJ1-1	-	CASSLAGQNTEAFF	TGTGCCAGCAGCTTAGCGGGACAGAACACTGAAGCTTTCTTT
TRBV4-1	large	TRBJ1-5	-	CASSREGVRGYNQPQHF	TGCGCCAGCAGCCGTGAGGGAGTCAGGGGATACAATCAGCCCCAGCATTTT
TRBV5-3	-	TRBJ1-1	TRBD1	CARSSSQTRDRGRRNTEAFF	TGTGCCAGAAGCTCCTCCCAGACCCGGGACAGGGGAAGGAGGAACACTGAAGCTTTCTTT
TRBV30	-	TRBJ2-7	-	CAWGLRTASSYEQYF	TGTGCCTGGGGACTCCGGACAGCAAGCTCCTACGAGCAGTACTTC
TRBV27	-	TRBJ2-7	-	CASFGAGAHEQYF	TGTGCCAGCTTCGGGGCAGGGGCCCACGAGCAGTACTTC
TRBV19	-	TRBJ1-2	TRBD1	CASSSVPGTDYGYTF	TGTGCCAGTAGTTCAGTTCCCGGGACAGATTATGGCTACACCTTC
TRBV7-3	-	TRBJ2-2	TRBD2	CASSLGGGQFTGELFF	TGTGCCAGCAGCTTGGGCGGGGGGCAATTCACCGGGGAGCTGTTTTTT
TRBV7-6	-	TRBJ1-2	-	CASSLEPPPGGYGYTF	TGTGCCAGCAGCTTAGAGCCCCCCCCGGGGGGCTATGGCTACACCTTC
TRBV4-1	-	TRBJ2-1	TRBD2	CASSPSGTRNYNEQFF	TGCGCCAGCAGTCCTTCCGGGACTAGGAACTACAATGAGCAGTTCTTC
TRBV7-9	-	TRBJ1-3	-	CASSLPSGNTIYF	TGTGCCAGCAGCCTACCCTCTGGAAACACCATATATTTT
TRBV5-6	few	TRBJ1-2	-	CASSWGGDYYGYTF	TGTGCCAGCAGCTGGGGAGGGGACTACTATGGCTACACCTTC
TRBV18	-	TRBJ2-1	TRBD1	CASSPTGVTYNEQFF	TGTGCCAGCTCACCTACAGGGGTAACCTACAATGAGCAGTTCTTC
TRBV4-1	-	TRBJ2-3	TRBD2	CASSSSGGAKDTQYF	TGCGCCAGCAGTTCTAGCGGGGGGGCCAAAGATACGCAGTATTTT
TRBV19	-	TRBJ2-3	TRBD2	CASSILQGGGGADTQYF	TGTGCCAGTAGTATACTTCAGGGTGGCGGGGGGGCAGATACGCAGTATTTT
TRBV6-5	-	TRBJ1-1	-	CASSQRGTSRTEAFF	TGTGCCAGCAGTCAAAGGGGGACATCTCGAACTGAAGCTTTCTTT
TRBV5-1	once	TRBJ2-5	-	CASSLGLRDQETQYF	TGCGCCAGCAGCTTGGGCCTGAGGGACCAAGAGACCCAGTACTTC
TRBV5-4	-	TRBJ2-7	-	CASSWQGPGEQYF	TGTGCCAGCAGCTGGCAGGGTCCAGGAGAGCAGTACTTC
TRBV5-1	-	TRBJ1-4	-	CASSSGVGPNEKLFF	TGCGCCAGCAGCTCCGGGGTCGGCCCTAATGAAAAACTGTTTTTT
TRBV7-9	-	TRBJ2-1	-	CASSLPRRLGNEQFF	TGTGCCAGCAGCTTACCCCGCAGGTTGGGCAATGAGCAGTTCTTC
TRBV27	-	TRBJ2-7	TRBD1	CASSWGTGDNEQYF	TGTGCCAGCAGTTGGGGGACAGGGGACAACGAGCAGTACTTC
TRBV5-1	-	TRBJ2-5	TRBD2	CASSLVQRGAKETQYF	TGCGCCAGCAGCTTGGTGCAGCGGGGGGCGAAAGAGACCCAGTACTTC
TRBV27	-	TRBJ2-1	-	CASSLTGYNEQFF	TGTGCCAGCAGTTTGACAGGCTACAATGAGCAGTTCTTC